A single sample gave rise to the 13 T cell receptor beta chains below, sequenced in a study of graft-versus-host responses after intestinal transplantation. Sequencing was performed with immunoSEQ multiplex PCR; in TCRdb, only in-frame clones are kept and a portion is missing. Of some 90,000 clones listed, roughly 88% were seen once; the top ten hold around 0.1%. These TCRs' antigens remain unknown. Source: unstimulated CD4+ T cells sorted from spleen or lymph node cells, taken before intestinal transplant. These receptor sequences come from a human donor who received an intestinal transplant.

The chain is built from TRBV27 and TRBJ2-7; 9 bases align to TRBD1. This CDR3 has 14 amino acids. After removal of 6 bases from V and 2 bases from J, the junction contained 5 bases not matched to a gene. Germline V gene lookup returns CDR1 MNHEY and CDR2 SMNVEV (reference sequence). CDR3 amino acids: CASRGQGQTYEQYF. Here the CDR3 DNA reads TGTGCCAGCAGGGGACAGGGACAAACCTACGAGCAGTACTTC.

The genes are TRBV5-1 and TRBJ2-5, with 7 bases identical to TRBD2. Germline CDR1 is SGHRS and CDR2 is YFSETQ. The CDR3 covers 12 residues. J lost 4 bases, V lost 4 bases, and 1 base had no gene match. CDR3 DNA: TGCGCCAGCAGCGGGGGGGGAGAGACCCAGTACTTC. This translates into CASSGGGETQYF.

This clone was recorded once. The V gene is TRBV6-5, the J gene TRBJ1-1; D is perhaps TRBD1 (5 bases). Between the trimmed V and J ends, which lost 6 bases and 3 bases, there was a span of 17 bases. Germline V gene sequence: CDR1 MNHEY, CDR2 SVGAGI. The CDR3 is made up of 15 amino acids. The CDR3 protein is CASRGLEGMYTEAFF. For the CDR3, the DNA is TGTGCCAGCAGGGGTTTGGAGGGGATGTACACTGAAGCTTTCTTT.

V gene TRBV6-5 combines with J gene TRBJ2-1; 8 nucleotides agree with TRBD2. Trimming cost V 7 bases and J 0 bases; bases outside gene matches: 5. There are 15 residues in the CDR3. Germline V CDR1 and CDR2: MNHEY, SVGAGI. For the CDR3, the DNA is TGTGCCAGCACCCGGGGGGGGAGCTCCTACAATGAGCAGTTCTTC. Translation gives CASTRGGSSYNEQFF.

The chain links TRBV9 to TRBJ2-3; D gene unclear. Germline values: CDR1 SGDLS, CDR2 YYNGEE. Trimming removed 4 bases at V and 0 bases at J, with 9 bases between. The CDR3 length is 14 residues. Here the CDR3 reads CASSLRQSTDTQYF. CDR3 DNA: TGTGCCAGCAGCCTACGACAAAGCACAGATACGCAGTATTTT.

The chain recombines TRBV7-9 with TRBJ2-2, with D tentatively TRBD1 (6 bases). Germline values: CDR1 SEHNR, CDR2 FQNEAQ (reference sequence). V was cut by 4 bases and J by 0 bases, with 12 bases left in between. This CDR3 is 16 amino acids long. CDR3 bases: TGTGCCAGCAGCTCCGGACAGCTCGCGAACACCGGGGAGCTGTTTTTT. Encoded protein: CASSSGQLANTGELFF.

The J gene is TRBJ2-3, the V gene TRBV9, with TRBD2 matching over 12 bases. V shed 3 bases, J shed 4 bases, and the junction held 6 bases outside the gene matches. The CDR3 totals 16 residues. Germline lookup yields CDR1 SGDLS and CDR2 YYNGEE. The CDR3 sequence: CASSASGGASADTQYF. As DNA, the CDR3 is TGTGCCAGCAGCGCTAGCGGGGGGGCCTCCGCAGATACGCAGTATTTT.

The rearrangement uses TRBV19 and TRBJ1-5; 9 bases line up with TRBD1. The trim removed 5 bases at V and 5 bases at J, leaving 7 bases unmatched. CDR1 and CDR2 (germline): LNHDA, SQIVND (reference sequence). The CDR3 has 15 amino acids. CDR3 protein: CASSSGTGIYQPQHF. The CDR3 DNA sequence: TGTGCCAGTAGTTCGGGGACAGGGATTTATCAGCCCCAGCATTTT.

The rearrangement links TRBV27 to TRBJ2-7, with 8 bases identical to TRBD1. The CDR3 runs to 15 residues. In germline, CDR1 is MNHEY, CDR2 SMNVEV (reference sequence). Unmatched junction bases numbered 8, after V lost 5 bases and J lost 2 bases. In DNA, the CDR3 is TGTGCCAGCAGTCCTAAAGGGACAGGCGCCTACGAGCAGTACTTC. Its translation: CASSPKGTGAYEQYF.

The genes are TRBV10-3 and TRBJ2-2; D not resolved. The CDR3 spans 16 residues. Trimming pared 2 bases from V and 5 bases from J, leaving 15 bases between. Germline assignment: CDR1 ENHRY and CDR2 SYGVKD. The CDR3 protein is CAISEPTVHSTGELFF. The CDR3 bases are TGTGCCATCAGTGAGCCTACGGTCCACTCTACCGGGGAGCTGTTTTTT.

CDR3: CASRGQAGRNSNQPQHF. As DNA, the CDR3 is TGTGCCAGCAGGGGACAAGCAGGGAGAAATAGCAATCAGCCCCAGCATTTT. This chain links TRBV2 with TRBJ1-5; TRBD1 is a possible D gene (6 bases). CDR3 length: 17 residues. Trimming shortened V by 6 bases and J by 0 bases, and 18 bases separated the two germline ends. Germline V gene sequence: CDR1 SNHLY, CDR2 FYNNEI.

The rearrangement uses TRBV14 and TRBJ1-2; D call uncertain. The germline V gene has CDR1 SGHDN and CDR2 FVKESK. The CDR3 spans 13 residues. V was cut by 1 base and J by 0 bases, with 3 bases left in between. The CDR3 spells CASSQGTNYGYTF. CDR3 coding DNA: TGTGCCAGCAGCCAAGGTACTAACTATGGCTACACCTTC.

This sequence joins TRBV5-1 and TRBJ1-1; D not resolved. With 0 bases removed from V and 7 bases from J, the gap between germline ends came to 10 bases. The CDR3 extends over 13 amino acids. Germline V gene data show CDR1 as SGHRS and CDR2 as YFSETQ. The CDR3 loop reads CASSLGGSSEAFF. The CDR3 coding sequence is TGCGCCAGCAGCTTGGGCGGGAGCAGTGAAGCTTTCTTT.